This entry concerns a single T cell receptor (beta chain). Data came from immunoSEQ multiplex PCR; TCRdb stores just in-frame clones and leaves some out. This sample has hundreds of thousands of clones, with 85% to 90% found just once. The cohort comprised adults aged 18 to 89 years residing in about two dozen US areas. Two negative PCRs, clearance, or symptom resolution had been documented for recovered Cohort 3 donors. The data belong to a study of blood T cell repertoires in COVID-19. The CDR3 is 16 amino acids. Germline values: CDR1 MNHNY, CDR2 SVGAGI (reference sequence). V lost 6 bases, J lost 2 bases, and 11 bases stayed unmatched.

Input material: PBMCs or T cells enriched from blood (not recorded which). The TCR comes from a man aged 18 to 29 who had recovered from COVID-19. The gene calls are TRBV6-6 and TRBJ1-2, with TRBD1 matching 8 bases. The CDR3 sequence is CASSRDRGPRNYGYTF. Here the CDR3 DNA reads TGTGCCAGCAGCCGAGACAGGGGCCCACGAAACTATGGCTACACCTTC.